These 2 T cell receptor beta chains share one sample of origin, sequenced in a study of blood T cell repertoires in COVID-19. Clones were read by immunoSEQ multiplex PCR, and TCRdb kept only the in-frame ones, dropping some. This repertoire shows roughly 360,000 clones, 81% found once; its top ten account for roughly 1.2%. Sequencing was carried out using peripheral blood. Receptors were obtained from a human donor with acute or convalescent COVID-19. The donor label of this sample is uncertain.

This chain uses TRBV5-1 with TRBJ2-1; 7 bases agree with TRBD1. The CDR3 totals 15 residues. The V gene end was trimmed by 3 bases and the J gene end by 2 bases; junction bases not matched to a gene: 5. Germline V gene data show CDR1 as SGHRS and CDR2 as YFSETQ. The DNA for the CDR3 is TGCGCCAGCAGCTCGACAGGGAATCCCTACAATGAGCAGTTCTTC. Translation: CASSSTGNPYNEQFF.

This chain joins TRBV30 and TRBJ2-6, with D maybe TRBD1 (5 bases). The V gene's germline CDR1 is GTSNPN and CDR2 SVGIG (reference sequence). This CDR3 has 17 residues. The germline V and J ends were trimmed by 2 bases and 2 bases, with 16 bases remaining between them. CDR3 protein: CAWSTARVSAGANVLTF. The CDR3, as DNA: TGTGCCTGGAGTACGGCCAGGGTTTCAGCTGGGGCCAACGTCCTGACTTTC.